This TCR beta chain came from a study of radiotherapy plus CTLA-4 blockade in lung cancer. The wider study: For approximately 19% of patients, objective responses occurred, and roughly 30% had disease control.

Study-wide points: After radiotherapy and ipilimumab, tumor-derived clones expanded in peripheral blood.

This clone was counted a single time. Its cognate antigen is unknown. Data came from immunoSEQ multiplex PCR; TCRdb stores just in-frame clones and leaves some out. The sample lists about 66,000 clones, roughly four fifths occurring once. The receptor's source is a human donor with non-small cell lung cancer who had a partial response to radiotherapy plus ipilimumab. The sequencing here drew on peripheral blood, taken from a patient treated with radiotherapy plus ipilimumab.

This chain's CDR3 is CASSSQTGPGEKLFF. The CDR3 DNA reads as TGTGCCAGCAGCTCCCAGACAGGGCCTGGGGAAAAACTGTTTTTT. The V gene is TRBV7-8, the J gene TRBJ1-4; TRBD1 agrees at 7 bases. Looked up from germline, CDR1 is SGHVS and CDR2 is FQNEAQ. V gave up 4 bases and J gave up 8 bases; unmatched junction bases: 10. This CDR3 comprises 15 residues.